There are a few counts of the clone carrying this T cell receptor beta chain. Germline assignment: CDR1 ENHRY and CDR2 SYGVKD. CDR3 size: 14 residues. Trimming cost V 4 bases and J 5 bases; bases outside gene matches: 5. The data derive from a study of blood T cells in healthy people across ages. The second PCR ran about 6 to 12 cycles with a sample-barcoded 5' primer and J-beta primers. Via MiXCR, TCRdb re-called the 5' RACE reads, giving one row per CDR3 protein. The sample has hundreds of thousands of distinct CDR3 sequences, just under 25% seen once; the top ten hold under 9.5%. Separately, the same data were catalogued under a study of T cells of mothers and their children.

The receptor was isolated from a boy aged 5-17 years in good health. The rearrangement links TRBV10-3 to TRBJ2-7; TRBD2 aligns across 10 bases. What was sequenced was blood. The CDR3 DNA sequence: TGTGCCATCAGTGCCCTAGCGGGAGTGGACGAGCAGTACTTC. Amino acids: CAISALAGVDEQYF.